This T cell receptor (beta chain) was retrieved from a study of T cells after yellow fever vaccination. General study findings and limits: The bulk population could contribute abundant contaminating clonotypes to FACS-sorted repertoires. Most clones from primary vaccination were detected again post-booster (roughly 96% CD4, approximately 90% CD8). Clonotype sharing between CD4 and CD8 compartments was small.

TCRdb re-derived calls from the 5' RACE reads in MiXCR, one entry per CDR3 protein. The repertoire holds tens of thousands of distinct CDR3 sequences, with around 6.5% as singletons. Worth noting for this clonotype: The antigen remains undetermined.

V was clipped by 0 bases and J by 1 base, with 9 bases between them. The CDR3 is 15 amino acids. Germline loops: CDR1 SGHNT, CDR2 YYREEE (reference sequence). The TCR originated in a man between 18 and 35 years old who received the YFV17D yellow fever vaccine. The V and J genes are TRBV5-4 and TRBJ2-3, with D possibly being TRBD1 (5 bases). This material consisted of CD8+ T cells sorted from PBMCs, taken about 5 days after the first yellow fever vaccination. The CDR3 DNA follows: TGTGCCAGCAGCTTGGAGGGGTGGGGCACAGATACGCAGTATTTT. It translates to CASSLEGWGTDTQYF.